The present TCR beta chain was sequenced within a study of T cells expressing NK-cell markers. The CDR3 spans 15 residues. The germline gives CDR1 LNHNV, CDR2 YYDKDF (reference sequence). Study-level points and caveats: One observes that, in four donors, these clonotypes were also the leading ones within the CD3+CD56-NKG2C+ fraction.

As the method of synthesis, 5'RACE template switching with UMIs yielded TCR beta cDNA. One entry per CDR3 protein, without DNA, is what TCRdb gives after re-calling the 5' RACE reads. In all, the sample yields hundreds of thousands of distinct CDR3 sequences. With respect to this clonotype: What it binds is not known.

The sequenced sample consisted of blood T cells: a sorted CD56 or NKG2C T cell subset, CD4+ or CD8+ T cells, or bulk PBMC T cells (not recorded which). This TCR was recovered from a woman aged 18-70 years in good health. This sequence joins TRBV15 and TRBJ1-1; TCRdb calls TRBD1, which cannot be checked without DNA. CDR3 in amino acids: CATSRGGGLNTEAFF. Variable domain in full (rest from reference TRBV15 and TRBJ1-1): DAMVIQNPRYQVTQFGKPVTLSCSQTLNHNVMYWYQQKSSQAPKLLFHYYDKDFNNEADTPDNFQSRRPNTSFCFLDIRSPGLGDTAMYLCATSRGGGLNTEAFFGQGTRLTVV.